The following is a T cell receptor (beta chain) sequence with its context. Assay: immunoSEQ multiplex PCR; the TCRdb copy retains only in-frame clones and omits some. This sample carries roughly 2.2 million clones, over 85% of them seen once, and the ten largest clones take around 0.4%. The data were taken from a study of shared clonotypes between healthy human individuals. Study overall: The plates for each donor numbered three CD4 naive, three CD4 memory, two CD8 naive and one CD8 memory.

CDR1 MNHNS and CDR2 SASEGT come from the germline V gene. The CDR3 spans 13 residues. V gave up 4 bases and J gave up 5 bases; unmatched junction bases: 4. This TCR came from a man aged 18 to 29 in good health. Some clones in this sample may be carry-over from other donors' samples. The V and J genes are TRBV6-1 and TRBJ2-5; TRBD1 matches at 7 bases. The sample taken for sequencing was naive CD4+ T cells from PBMCs. Subset here: CD45RA+ positively selected. This CDR3 reads CASSGGTVETQYF. For the CDR3, the DNA is TGTGCCAGCAGTGGGGGGACAGTGGAGACCCAGTACTTC.